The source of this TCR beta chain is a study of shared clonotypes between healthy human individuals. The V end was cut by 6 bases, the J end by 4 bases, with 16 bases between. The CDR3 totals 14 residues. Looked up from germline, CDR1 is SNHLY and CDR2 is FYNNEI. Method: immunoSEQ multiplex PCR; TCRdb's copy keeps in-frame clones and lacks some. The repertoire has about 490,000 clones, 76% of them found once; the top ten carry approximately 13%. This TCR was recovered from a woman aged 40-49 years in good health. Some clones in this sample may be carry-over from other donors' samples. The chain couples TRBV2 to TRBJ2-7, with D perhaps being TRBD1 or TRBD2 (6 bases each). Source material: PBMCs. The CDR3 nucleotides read TGTGCCAGCAGGGAACCGGGGGCTTCGTACGAGCAGTACTTC. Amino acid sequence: CASREPGASYEQYF.